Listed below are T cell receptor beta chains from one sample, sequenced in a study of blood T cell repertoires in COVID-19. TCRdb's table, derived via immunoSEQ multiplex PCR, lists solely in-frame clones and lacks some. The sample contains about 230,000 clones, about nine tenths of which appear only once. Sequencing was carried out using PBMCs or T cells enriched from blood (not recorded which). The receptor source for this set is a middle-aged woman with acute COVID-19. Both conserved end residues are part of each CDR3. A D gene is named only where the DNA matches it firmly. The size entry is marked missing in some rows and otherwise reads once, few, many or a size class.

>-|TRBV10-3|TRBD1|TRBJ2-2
TGTGCCATCAGTGAGACGTGGACAGGGAACACCGGGGAGCTGTTTTTT
CAISETWTGNTGELFF
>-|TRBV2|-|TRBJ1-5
TGTGCCACCCGACAGTACAATCAGCCCCAGCATTTT
CATRQYNQPQHF
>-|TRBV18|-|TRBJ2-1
TGTGCCAGCTCACGGTCGGGGTTATCGTACAATGAGCAGTTCTTC
CASSRSGLSYNEQFF
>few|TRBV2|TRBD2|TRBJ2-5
TGTGCCAGCAGTGCGCGGGGGGCGCGGGAGACCCAGTACTTC
CASSARGARETQYF
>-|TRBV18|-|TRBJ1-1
TGTGCCAGCTCACCACGAGCCACAGGCCCGAACACTGAAGCTTTCTTT
CASSPRATGPNTEAFF
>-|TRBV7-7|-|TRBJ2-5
TGTGCTAGCAGCGTAACAGGGTTTCAAGAGACCCAGTACTTC
CASSVTGFQETQYF
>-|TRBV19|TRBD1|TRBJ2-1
TGTGCCAGTATGGACAGGGCATTTTCGGATGAGCAGTTCTTC
CASMDRAFSDEQFF
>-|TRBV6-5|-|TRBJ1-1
TGTGCCAGCAGTTACATGGCAGGGATGACGAACACTGAAGCTTTCTTT
CASSYMAGMTNTEAFF
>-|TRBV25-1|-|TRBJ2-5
TGTGCCAGCAGTGACCCCCCCCCTCAAGAGACCCAGTACTTC
CASSDPPPQETQYF
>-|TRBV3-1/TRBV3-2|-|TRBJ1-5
TGTGCCAGCAGCCAATCACCAGGGGCCGGTCAGCCCCAGCATTTT
CASSQSPGAGQPQHF
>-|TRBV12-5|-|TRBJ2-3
TGTGCTAGTGGCGCCCCCGGGGTGGATACGCAGTATTTT
CASGAPGVDTQYF
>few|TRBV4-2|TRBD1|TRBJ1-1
TGTGCCAGCAGCCAACCACGGACAGGGGGCACTGAAGCTTTCTTT
CASSQPRTGGTEAFF
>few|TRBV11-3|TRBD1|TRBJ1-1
TGTGCCAGCAGCTCCCGAAGACAGGGGTACACTGAAGCTTTCTTT
CASSSRRQGYTEAFF
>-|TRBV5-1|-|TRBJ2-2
TGCGCCAGCAGCTTGCGGGGAGACGGGGAGCTGTTTTTT
CASSLRGDGELFF
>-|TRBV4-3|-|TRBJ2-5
TGCGCCAGCAGCCAAGACGAGACTGCAGAGACCCAGTACTTC
CASSQDETAETQYF
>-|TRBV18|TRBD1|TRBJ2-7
TGTGCCAGCTCACCCGAGAGTGACAGGGCCCACGAGCAGTACTTC
CASSPESDRAHEQYF
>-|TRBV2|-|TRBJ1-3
TGTGCCAGCATGGGGTCCTTGAGGGCTGGAAACACCATATATTTT
CASMGSLRAGNTIYF
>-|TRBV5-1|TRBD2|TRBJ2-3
TGCGCCAGCAGCTTGACCGGGACTAGCGGGGCCCTGGCAGATACGCAGTATTTT
CASSLTGTSGALADTQYF
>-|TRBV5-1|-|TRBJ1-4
TGCGCCAGCAGTAGCAGGGCGAATGAAAAACTGTTTTTT
CASSSRANEKLFF
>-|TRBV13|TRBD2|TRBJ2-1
TGTGCCAGCAGCTTTGGACTAGCGGAATACTACAATGAGCAGTTCTTC
CASSFGLAEYYNEQFF
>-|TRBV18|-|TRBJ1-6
TGTGCCAGCTCCCCGGACAGAGATAATTCACCCCTCCACTTT
CASSPDRDNSPLHF
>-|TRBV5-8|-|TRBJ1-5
TGTGCCAGCAGCTTGGGCGGGTTCGGCAATCAGCCCCAGCATTTT
CASSLGGFGNQPQHF
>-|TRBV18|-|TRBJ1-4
TGTGCCAGCTCACCAGGGCAATATAATGAAAAACTGTTTTTT
CASSPGQYNEKLFF
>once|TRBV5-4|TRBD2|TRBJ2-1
TGTGCCGGCCATTTTAGCGGGAGCATCTACAATGAGCAGTTCTTC
CAGHFSGSIYNEQFF
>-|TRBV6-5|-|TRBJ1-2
TGTGCCAGCAAACGTGCCCAACTCAACTATGGCTACACCTTC
CASKRAQLNYGYTF
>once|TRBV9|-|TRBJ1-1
TGTGCCAGCAGCGGTGGGGGGGACACTGAAGCTTTCTTT
CASSGGGDTEAFF
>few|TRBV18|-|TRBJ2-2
TGTGCCAGCTCACCGCCCTCAGGGGCGGTCACCGGGGAGCTGTTTTTT
CASSPPSGAVTGELFF
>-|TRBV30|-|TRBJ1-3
TGTGCCTGGAGGGGGGACAACGGAAACACCATATATTTT
CAWRGDNGNTIYF
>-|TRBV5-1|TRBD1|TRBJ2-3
TGCGCCAGCAGCTTGGAAGGGGGACAGGCTTCTACGCAGTATTTT
CASSLEGGQASTQYF
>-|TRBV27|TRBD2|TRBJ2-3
TGTGCCAGCAGTTTCTTTGGGACTAGCGGGGTCACAGATACGCAGTATTTT
CASSFFGTSGVTDTQYF
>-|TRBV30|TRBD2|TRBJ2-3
TGTGCCTGGAGTGGAGCTAGCGGGGGGGCAACAGATACGCAGTATTTT
CAWSGASGGATDTQYF
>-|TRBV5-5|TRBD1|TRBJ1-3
TGTGCCAGCAGCTTGGTCCCCGGGACAGGCCTCGGAAACACCATATATTTT
CASSLVPGTGLGNTIYF
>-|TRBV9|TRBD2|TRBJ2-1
TGTGCCAGCAGCTGGGAGACTAGCGGGGGTGGTGAGCAGTTCTTC
CASSWETSGGGEQFF
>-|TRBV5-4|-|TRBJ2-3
TGTGCCAGCAGCTATATCACAGATACGCAGTATTTT
CASSYITDTQYF
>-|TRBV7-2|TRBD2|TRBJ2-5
TGTGCCAGCAGCTTTAGCGGGGGAGAGACCCAGTACTTC
CASSFSGGETQYF
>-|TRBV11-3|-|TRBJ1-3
TGTGCCAGCAGGTGGACAGCTGGAAACACCATATATTTT
CASRWTAGNTIYF
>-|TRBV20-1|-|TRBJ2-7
TGCAGTGCTAGTCAGTCCGAGCAGTACTTC
CSASQSEQYF
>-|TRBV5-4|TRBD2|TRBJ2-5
TGTGCCAGCAGCCCGGTACCGGGACTAGCGGGAGCCTGGGAGACCCAGTACTTC
CASSPVPGLAGAWETQYF
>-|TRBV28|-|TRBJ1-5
TGTGCCAGCAGTTTCCCGGGGGTTAATCAGCCCCAGCATTTT
CASSFPGVNQPQHF
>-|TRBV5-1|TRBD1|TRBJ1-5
TGCGCCAGCAGCTTGGATCCAGGGGGTCAGCCCCAGCATTTT
CASSLDPGGQPQHF
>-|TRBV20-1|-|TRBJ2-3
TGCAGTGCTCGATCGGAGCCCTCGCAGTATTTT
CSARSEPSQYF
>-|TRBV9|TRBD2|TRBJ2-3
TGTGCCAGCAGCGCCCTAGCGGCTTCCACAGATACGCAGTATTTT
CASSALAASTDTQYF
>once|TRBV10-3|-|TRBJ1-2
TGTGCCATCAGTTATTCCCAAGCCCCAGGTGACGGCTACACCTTC
CAISYSQAPGDGYTF
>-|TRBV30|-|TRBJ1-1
TGTGCCTGGAGTTCTGCGGGATCCCTGAACACTGAAGCTTTCTTT
CAWSSAGSLNTEAFF
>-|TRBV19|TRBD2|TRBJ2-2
TGTGCCAGTAGTATCATCGCGGGAGGGGGTTCCGGGGAGCTGTTTTTT
CASSIIAGGGSGELFF
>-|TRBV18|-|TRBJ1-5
TGTGCCAGCTCACCACCGTCAGCGGGCAATCAGCCCCAGCATTTT
CASSPPSAGNQPQHF
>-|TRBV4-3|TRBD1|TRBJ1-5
TGCGCCAGCAGCCTGTCCGGGACAGGGGATCAGCCCCAGCATTTT
CASSLSGTGDQPQHF
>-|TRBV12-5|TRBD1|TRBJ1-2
TGTGCTAGTGGTTTGGGGGGACAGGGGGTCCTAAATGATGGCTACACCTTC
CASGLGGQGVLNDGYTF
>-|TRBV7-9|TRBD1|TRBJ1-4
TGTGCCAGCAGCCGCATGGACAGGGGGAATGAAAAACTGTTTTTT
CASSRMDRGNEKLFF
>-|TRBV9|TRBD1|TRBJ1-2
TGTGCCAGCAGCGCCTTGGACAGGGGGCGCGGAGGCTACACCTTC
CASSALDRGRGGYTF
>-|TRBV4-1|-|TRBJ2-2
TGCGCCAGCAGCCCCGCAGGGGCGAGCGGGGCGAACACCGGGGAGCTGTTTTTT
CASSPAGASGANTGELFF
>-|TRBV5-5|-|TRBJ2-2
TGTGCCAGCAGCTTGGGCTACCGCACCGGGGAGCTGTTTTTT
CASSLGYRTGELFF
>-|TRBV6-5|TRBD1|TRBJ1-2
TGTGCCAGCGGACAGGGAGGTACTTATGGCTACACCTTC
CASGQGGTYGYTF
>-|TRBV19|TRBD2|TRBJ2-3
TGTGCCAGTAGTCGGACGACCGGGACTAGCGGGGGCCGTACGCAGTATTTT
CASSRTTGTSGGRTQYF
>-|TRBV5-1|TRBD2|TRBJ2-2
TGCGCCAGCAGCCTGCTAGCGGGAGTGGCCACCGGGGAGCTGTTTTTT
CASSLLAGVATGELFF